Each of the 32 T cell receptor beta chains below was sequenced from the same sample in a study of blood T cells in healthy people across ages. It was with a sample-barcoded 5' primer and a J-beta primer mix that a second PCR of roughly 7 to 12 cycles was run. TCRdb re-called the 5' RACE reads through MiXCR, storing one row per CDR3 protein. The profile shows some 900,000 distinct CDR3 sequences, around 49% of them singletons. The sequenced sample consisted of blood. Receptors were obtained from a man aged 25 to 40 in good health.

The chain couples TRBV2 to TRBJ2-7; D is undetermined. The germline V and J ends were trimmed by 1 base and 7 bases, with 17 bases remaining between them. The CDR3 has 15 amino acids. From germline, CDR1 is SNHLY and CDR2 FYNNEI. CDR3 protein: CASSEGSQVGDEQYF. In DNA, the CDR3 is TGTGCCAGCAGTGAAGGGAGCCAGGTTGGAGATGAGCAGTACTTC.

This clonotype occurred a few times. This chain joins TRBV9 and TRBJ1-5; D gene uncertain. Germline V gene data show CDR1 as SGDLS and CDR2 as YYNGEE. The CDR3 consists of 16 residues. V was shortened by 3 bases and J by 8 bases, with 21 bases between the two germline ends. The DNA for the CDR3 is TGTGCCAGCAGCGGTCGGACGGGCCTACGCGAGAAGCCCCAGCATTTT. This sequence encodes CASSGRTGLREKPQHF. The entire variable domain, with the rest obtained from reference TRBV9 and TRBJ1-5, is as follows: DSGVTQTPKHLITATGQRVTLRCSPRSGDLSVYWYQQSLDQGLQFLIQYYNGEERAKGNILERFSAQQFPDLHSELNLSSLELGDSALYFCASSGRTGLREKPQHFGDGTRLSIL.

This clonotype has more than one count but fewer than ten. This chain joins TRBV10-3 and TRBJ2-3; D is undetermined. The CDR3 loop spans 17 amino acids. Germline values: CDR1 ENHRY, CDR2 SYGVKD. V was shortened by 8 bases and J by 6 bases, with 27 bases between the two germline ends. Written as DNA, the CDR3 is TGTGCCATCCGGAGAATCCACAGCCTCCTCGATACGGATACGCAGTATTTT. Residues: CAIRRIHSLLDTDTQYF.

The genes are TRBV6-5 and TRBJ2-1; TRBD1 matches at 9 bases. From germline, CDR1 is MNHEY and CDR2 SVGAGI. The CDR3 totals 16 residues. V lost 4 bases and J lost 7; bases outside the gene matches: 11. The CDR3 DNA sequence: TGTGCCAGCAGTTCCCTCGGGACAGGGAAAGAGAATGAGCAGTTCTTC. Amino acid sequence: CASSSLGTGKENEQFF.

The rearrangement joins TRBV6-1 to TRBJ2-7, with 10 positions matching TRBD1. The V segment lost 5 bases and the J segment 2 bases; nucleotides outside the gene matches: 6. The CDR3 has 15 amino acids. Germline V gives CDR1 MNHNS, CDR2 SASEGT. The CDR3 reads CASSRMTGGTYEQYF. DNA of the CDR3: TGTGCCAGCAGTAGAATGACAGGGGGCACCTACGAGCAGTACTTC.

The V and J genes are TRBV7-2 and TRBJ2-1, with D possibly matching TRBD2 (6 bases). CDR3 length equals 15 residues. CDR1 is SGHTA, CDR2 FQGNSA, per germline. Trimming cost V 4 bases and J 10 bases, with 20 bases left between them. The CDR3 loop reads CASSSTYGGVKEQFF. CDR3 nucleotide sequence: TGTGCCAGCAGCTCTACTTATGGCGGGGTTAAGGAGCAGTTCTTC.

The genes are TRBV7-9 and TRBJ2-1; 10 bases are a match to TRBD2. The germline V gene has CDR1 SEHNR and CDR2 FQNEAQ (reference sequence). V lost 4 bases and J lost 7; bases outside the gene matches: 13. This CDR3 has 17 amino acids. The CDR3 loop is CASSSILAGEQGNEQFF. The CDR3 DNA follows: TGTGCCAGCAGCTCCATCCTAGCGGGGGAACAAGGGAATGAGCAGTTCTTC.

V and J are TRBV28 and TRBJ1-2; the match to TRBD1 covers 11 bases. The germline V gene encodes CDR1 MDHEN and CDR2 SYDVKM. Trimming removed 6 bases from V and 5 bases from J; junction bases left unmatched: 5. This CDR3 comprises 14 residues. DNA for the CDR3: TGTGCCAGCAGCCCCGGGGACAGGGGGTATGGCTACACCTTC. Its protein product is CASSPGDRGYGYTF.

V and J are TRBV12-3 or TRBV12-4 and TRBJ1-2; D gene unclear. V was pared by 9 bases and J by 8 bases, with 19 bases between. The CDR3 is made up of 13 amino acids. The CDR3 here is CASRLIGHGGYTF. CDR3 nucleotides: TGTGCCAGTAGACTTATCGGGCACGGCGGCTACACCTTC.

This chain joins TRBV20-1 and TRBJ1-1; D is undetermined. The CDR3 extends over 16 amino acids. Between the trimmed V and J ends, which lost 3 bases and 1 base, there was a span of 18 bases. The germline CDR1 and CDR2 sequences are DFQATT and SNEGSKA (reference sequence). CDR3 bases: TGCAGTGCTAGTAACAGCGATGCTACATCGAACACTGAAGCTTTCTTT. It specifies CSASNSDATSNTEAFF.

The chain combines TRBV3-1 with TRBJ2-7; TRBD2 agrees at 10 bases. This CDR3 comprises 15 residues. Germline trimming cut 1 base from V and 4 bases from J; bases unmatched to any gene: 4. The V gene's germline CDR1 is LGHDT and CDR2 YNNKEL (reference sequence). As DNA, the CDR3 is TGTGCCAGCAGCCAAGTTAAACTAGCGGGGTACGAGCAGTACTTC. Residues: CASSQVKLAGYEQYF.

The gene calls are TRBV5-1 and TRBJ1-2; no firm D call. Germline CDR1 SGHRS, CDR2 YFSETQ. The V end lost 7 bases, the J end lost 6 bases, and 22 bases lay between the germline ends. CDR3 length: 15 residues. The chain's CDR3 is CASRNLLSDLNGYTF. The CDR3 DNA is TGCGCCAGCCGAAACCTCTTATCGGACCTGAATGGCTACACCTTC.

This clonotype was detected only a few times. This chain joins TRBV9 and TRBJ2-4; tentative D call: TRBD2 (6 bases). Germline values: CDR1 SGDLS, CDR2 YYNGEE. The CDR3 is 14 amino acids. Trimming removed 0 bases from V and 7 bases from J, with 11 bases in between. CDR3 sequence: CASSVEPGDNIQYF. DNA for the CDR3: TGTGCCAGCAGCGTAGAGCCGGGGGACAACATTCAGTACTTC.

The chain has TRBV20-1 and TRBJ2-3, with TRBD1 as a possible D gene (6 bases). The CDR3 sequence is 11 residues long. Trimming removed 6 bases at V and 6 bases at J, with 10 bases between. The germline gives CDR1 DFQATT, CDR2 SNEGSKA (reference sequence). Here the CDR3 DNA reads TGCAGTGCGCCCCAGGGGGATACGCAGTATTTT. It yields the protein CSAPQGDTQYF.

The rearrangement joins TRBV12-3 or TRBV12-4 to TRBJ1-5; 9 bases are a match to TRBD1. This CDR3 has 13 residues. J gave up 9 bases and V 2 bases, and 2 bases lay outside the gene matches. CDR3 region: CASSLTGGWPQHF. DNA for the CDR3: TGTGCCAGCAGTTTAACAGGGGGCTGGCCCCAGCATTTT.

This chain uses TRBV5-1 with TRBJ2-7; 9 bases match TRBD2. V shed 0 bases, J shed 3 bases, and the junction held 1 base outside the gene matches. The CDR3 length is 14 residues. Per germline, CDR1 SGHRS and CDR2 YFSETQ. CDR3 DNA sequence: TGCGCCAGCAGCTTGGGACTAGCGGACTACGAGCAGTACTTC. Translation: CASSLGLADYEQYF.

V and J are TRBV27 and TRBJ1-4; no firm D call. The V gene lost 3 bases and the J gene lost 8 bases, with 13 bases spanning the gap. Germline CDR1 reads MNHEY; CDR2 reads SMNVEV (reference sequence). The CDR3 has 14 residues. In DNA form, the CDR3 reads TGTGCCAGCAGTTTGGGAGGGTTGGCGGAAAAACTGTTTTTT. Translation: CASSLGGLAEKLFF.

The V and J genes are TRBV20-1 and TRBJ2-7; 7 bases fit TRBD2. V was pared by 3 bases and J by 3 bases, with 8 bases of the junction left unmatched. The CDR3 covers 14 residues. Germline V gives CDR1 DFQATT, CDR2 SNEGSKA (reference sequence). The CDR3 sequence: CSASAGVPSYEQYF. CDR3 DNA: TGCAGTGCTAGTGCGGGGGTACCTAGCTACGAGCAGTACTTC.

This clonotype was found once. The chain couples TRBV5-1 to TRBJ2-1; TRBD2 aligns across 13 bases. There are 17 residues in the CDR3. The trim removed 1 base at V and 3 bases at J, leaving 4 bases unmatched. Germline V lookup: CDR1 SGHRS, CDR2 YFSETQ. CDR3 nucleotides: TGCGCCAGCAGCTTGACTAGCGGGGGGGCCCTCTACAATGAGCAGTTCTTC. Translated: CASSLTSGGALYNEQFF.

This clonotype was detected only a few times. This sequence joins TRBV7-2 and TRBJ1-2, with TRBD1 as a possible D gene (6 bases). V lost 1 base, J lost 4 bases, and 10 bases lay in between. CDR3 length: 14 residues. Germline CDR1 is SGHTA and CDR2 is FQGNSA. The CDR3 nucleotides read TGTGCCAGCAGCTTAGGAGGGGGTGCCTATGGCTACACCTTC. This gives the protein CASSLGGGAYGYTF.

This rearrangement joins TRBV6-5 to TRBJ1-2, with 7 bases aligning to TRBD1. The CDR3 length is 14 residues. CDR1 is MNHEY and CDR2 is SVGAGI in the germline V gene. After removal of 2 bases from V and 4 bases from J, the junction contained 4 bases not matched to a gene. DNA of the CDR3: TGTGCCAGCAGTTACCGCGCAGGGGGCTATGGCTACACCTTC. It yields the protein CASSYRAGGYGYTF.

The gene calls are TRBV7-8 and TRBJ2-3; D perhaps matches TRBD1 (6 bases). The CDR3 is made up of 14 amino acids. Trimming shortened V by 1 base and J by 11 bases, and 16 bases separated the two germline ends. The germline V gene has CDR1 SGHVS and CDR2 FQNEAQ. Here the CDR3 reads CASSLETGAGGQYF. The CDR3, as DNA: TGTGCCAGCAGCTTAGAGACAGGCGCAGGTGGGCAGTATTTT.

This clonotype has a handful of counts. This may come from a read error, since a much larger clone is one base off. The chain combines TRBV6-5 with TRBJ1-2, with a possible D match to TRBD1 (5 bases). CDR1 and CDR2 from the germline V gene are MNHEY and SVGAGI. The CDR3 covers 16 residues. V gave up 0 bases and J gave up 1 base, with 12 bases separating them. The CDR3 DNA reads TGTGCCAGCAGTTACTCGAGTATGGGGGTTAACTATGGCTACACCTTC. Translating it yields CASSYSSMGVNYGYTF.

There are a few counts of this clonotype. CDR3 bases: TGTGCCAGCGCCGAGGGGATAGATACGCAGTATTTT. This translates into CASAEGIDTQYF. The chain carries TRBV6-2 or TRBV6-3 and TRBJ2-3, with D perhaps being TRBD1 or TRBD2 (5 bases each). The germline V and J ends were trimmed by 8 bases and 5 bases, with 11 bases remaining between them. From germline, CDR1 is MNHEY and CDR2 SVGEGT. This CDR3 is 12 amino acids long.

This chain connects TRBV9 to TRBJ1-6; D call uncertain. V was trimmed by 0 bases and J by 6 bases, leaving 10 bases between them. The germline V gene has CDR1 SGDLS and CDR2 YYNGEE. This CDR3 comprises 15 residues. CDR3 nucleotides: TGTGCCAGCAGCGTAGGTCAGTTACTTAATTCACCCCTCCACTTT. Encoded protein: CASSVGQLLNSPLHF.

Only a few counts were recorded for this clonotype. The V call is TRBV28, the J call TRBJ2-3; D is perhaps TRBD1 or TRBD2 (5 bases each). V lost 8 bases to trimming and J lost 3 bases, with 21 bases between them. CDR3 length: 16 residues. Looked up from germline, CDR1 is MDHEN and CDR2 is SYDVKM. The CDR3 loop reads CASHLLPGRGTDTQYF. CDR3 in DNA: TGTGCCAGCCATCTCCTGCCGGGAAGGGGTACAGATACGCAGTATTTT.

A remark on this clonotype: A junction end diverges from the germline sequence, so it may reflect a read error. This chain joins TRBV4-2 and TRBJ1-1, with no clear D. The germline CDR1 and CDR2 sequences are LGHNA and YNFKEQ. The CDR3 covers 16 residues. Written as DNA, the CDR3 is TGTGCCAGCAGCCATGACATAGGGATAGGGAACACTGAGGCTTTCTTT. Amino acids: CASSHDIGIGNTEAFF.

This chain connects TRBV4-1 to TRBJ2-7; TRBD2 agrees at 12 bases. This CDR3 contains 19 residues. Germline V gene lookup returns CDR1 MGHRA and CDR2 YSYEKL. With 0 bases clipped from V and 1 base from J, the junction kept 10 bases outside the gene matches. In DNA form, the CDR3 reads TGCGCCAGCAGCCAAGATCGAAGTCTAGCGGGGGGGCCGTCCTACGAGCAGTACTTC. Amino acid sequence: CASSQDRSLAGGPSYEQYF.

The CDR3 nucleotides read TGTGCCAGCAGCCTTGGGGACAGGGCTTCTGGGGCCAACGTCCTGACTTTC. It yields the protein CASSLGDRASGANVLTF. The chain carries TRBV3-1 and TRBJ2-6, with 9 bases identical to TRBD1. The CDR3 has 17 residues. The trim removed 4 bases at V and 1 base at J, leaving 5 bases unmatched. Germline V lookup: CDR1 LGHDT, CDR2 YNNKEL (reference sequence).

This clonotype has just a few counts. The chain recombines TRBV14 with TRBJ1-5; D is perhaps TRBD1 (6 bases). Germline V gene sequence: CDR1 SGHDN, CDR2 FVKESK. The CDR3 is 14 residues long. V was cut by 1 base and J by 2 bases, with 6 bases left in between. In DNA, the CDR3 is TGTGCCAGCAGCCAAGCAGGGGGCAATCAGCCCCAGCATTTT. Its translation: CASSQAGGNQPQHF.

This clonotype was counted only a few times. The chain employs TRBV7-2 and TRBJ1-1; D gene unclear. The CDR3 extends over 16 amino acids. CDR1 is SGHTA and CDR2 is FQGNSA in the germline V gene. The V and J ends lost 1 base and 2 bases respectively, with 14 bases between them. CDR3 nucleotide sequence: TGTGCCAGCAGCTTAGTGCCCACCCGAGGAAACACTGAAGCTTTCTTT. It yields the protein CASSLVPTRGNTEAFF. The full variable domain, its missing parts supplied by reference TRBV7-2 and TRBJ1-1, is GAGVSQSPSNKVTEKGKDVELRCDPISGHTALYWYRQSLGQGLEFLIYFQGNSAPDKSGLPSDRFSAERTGGSVSTLTIQRTQQEDSAVYLCASSLVPTRGNTEAFFGQGTRLTVV.

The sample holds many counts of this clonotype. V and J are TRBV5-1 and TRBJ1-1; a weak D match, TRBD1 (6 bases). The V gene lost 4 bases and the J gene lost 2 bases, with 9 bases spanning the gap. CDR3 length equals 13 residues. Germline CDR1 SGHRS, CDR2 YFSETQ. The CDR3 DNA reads TGCGCCAGCAGCCGACAGGAAAACACTGAAGCTTTCTTT. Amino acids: CASSRQENTEAFF.